This TCR beta chain came from a study of blood T cell repertoires in COVID-19. Authors' analysis steps: Reference gene primer amplification yielded estimated nucleated cell counts. Some clones are missing from TCRdb's copy, which holds only in-frame ones; the method was immunoSEQ multiplex PCR. V and J calls and clone size are given by that table; D and trimming were obtained from the DNA. Among roughly 76,000 clones, approximately 78% were seen once, and the ten largest hold about a third. V shed 4 bases, J shed 2 bases, and the junction held 11 bases outside the gene matches. The CDR3 spans 19 residues. Germline loops: CDR1 LGHNT, CDR2 FRNRAP.

The source is a woman aged 65 to 85 with acute or convalescent COVID-19. The sequencing input was peripheral blood. This chain links TRBV12-5 with TRBJ2-2, with 12 positions matching TRBD2. CDR3 amino acids: CASGYSLGLAGSNTGELFF. CDR3 nucleotides: TGTGCTAGTGGTTACTCCCTTGGACTAGCGGGAAGTAACACCGGGGAGCTGTTTTTT. The full variable domain, its missing parts supplied by reference TRBV12-5 and TRBJ2-2, is DARVTQTPRHKVTEMGQEVTMRCQPILGHNTVFWYRQTMMQGLELLAYFRNRAPLDDSGMPKDRFSAEMPDATLATLKIQPSEPRDSAVYFCASGYSLGLAGSNTGELFFGEGSRLTVL.